This entry describes one T cell receptor (beta chain). Unique molecular identifiers were incorporated during preparation of the TCRbeta library. TCRdb ran MiXCR on the PCR reads and lists one entry per CDR3 protein. The data hold around 370,000 distinct CDR3 sequences, with 10% observed a single time. The V gene's germline CDR1 is MNHEY and CDR2 SMNVEV (reference sequence). Unmatched junction bases numbered 11, after V lost 5 bases and J lost 9 bases. This CDR3 is 16 amino acids long. The data stem from a study of T-cell reconstitution after alpha-beta-depleted transplantation in children. The chain carries TRBV27 and TRBJ2-1, with TRBD2 matching 12 bases. The source is a human donor who donated a stem cell graft to a child with acute lymphoblastic leukemia. This specimen consisted of PBMCs from the stem cell graft donor, obtained from the stem cell graft. The CDR3 DNA follows: TGTGCCAGCAGTACCGGACTAGCGGGAAGAGTGTTTGAGCAGTTCTTC. This codes for CASSTGLAGRVFEQFF.